This is a list of T cell receptor beta chains from one sample in a study of Graves' ophthalmopathy and Graves' hyperthyroidism. A single record per CDR3 protein comes from TCRdb applying MiXCR to the multiplex PCR reads. The table lists fewer than 250,000 distinct CDR3 sequences, 25% to 35% of them singletons, with over 7.5% in the top ten. Sequenced input: peripheral blood. These TCRs come from a man aged 50 to 60 with Graves' ophthalmopathy. Both conserved end residues are part of each CDR3. A D gene is named only where the DNA matches it firmly. Only part of the rows carry a size: once, few, many, or a class if the clone is expanded.

>.|TRBJ1-5|TRBV2|many
TGTGCCAGCAGACCGGGGCAAACTAGCAATCAGCCCCAGCATTTT
CASRPGQTSNQPQHF
>.|TRBJ1-1|TRBV29-1|many
TGCAGCGTTGAAGAGGCAGGGCTGAACACTGAAGCTTTCTTT
CSVEEAGLNTEAFF
>TRBD1|TRBJ1-2|TRBV29-1|.
TGCAGCGTTGACCGACAGGGCTACTATGGCTACACCTTC
CSVDRQGYYGYTF
>TRBD2|TRBJ2-7|TRBV5-1|many
TGCGCCAGCAGCTCCCCGGGTAGCGGGACCTACGAGCAGTACTTC
CASSSPGSGTYEQYF
>.|TRBJ1-5|TRBV28|.
TGTGCCAGCAGTTTGAAGCTGCTCCAGCATTTT
CASSLKLLQHF
>.|TRBJ1-5|TRBV9|many
TGTGCCAGCAGTGGGGGCTCAAACTATCAGCCCCAGCATTTT
CASSGGSNYQPQHF
>TRBD1|TRBJ1-1|TRBV12-3/TRBV12-4|.
TGTGCCAGCAGGTCCGGGACAGAGACTGAAGCTTTCTTT
CASRSGTETEAFF
>TRBD1|TRBJ1-2|TRBV7-9|many
TGTGCCAGCAGCTTAGGCAGGGGGCTCGGCTACACCTTC
CASSLGRGLGYTF
>.|TRBJ2-7|TRBV6-1|many
TGTGCCAGCAAACTCGGACAGCATACCTACGAGCAGTACTTC
CASKLGQHTYEQYF
>TRBD1|TRBJ1-1|TRBV12-3/TRBV12-4|.
TGTGCCAGCAGTTCCCGGGACAGGGGGCGAAGGAACACTGAAGCTTTCTTT
CASSSRDRGRRNTEAFF
>.|TRBJ1-3|TRBV6-1|.
TGTGTCAGCGAAGGGGCCCGGGCGAGAGGAAACACCATATATTTT
CVSEGARARGNTIYF
>.|TRBJ1-1|TRBV6-5|many
TGTGCCAGCAGTTACTCCCGGGGGGGGTCGGATTCAGCTTTCTTT
CASSYSRGGSDSAFF
>.|TRBJ1-2|TRBV6-1|.
TGTGCCAGCAGTGAGGGGTCGGGTGGCTACACCTTC
CASSEGSGGYTF
>.|TRBJ1-2|TRBV30|many
TGTGCCTGGAGTGTAACGGGGAGTCGATGGGGCTACACCTTC
CAWSVTGSRWGYTF
>.|TRBJ1-5|TRBV12-5|.
TGTGCTAGTGGTACCGGCGGGGTTGGGGATCAGCCCCAGCATTTT
CASGTGGVGDQPQHF
>.|TRBJ1-2|TRBV6-1|few
TGTGCCAGCAGTGAACTGGGGCGCGTATATGGCTACACCTTC
CASSELGRVYGYTF
>.|TRBJ1-5|TRBV20-1|many
TGCAGTGGATCGGGGGTTGGTCAGCCCCAGCATTTT
CSGSGVGQPQHF
>TRBD2|TRBJ2-7|TRBV14|many
TGTGCCAGCAGCCAATTAGCGGGAGGGCCGGGTGAGCAGTACTTC
CASSQLAGGPGEQYF
>.|TRBJ1-1|TRBV12-5|.
TGTGCTAGTGGTTTGGGCGTGAACACTGAAGCTTTCTTT
CASGLGVNTEAFF
>.|TRBJ1-1|TRBV6-6|many
TGTGCCAGCAGTTGCTCGGGCGGAAACACTGAAGCTTTCTTT
CASSCSGGNTEAFF
>.|TRBJ2-7|TRBV4-3|.
TGCGCCAGCAGCCAGGGCCACCAGATGTACGAGCAGTACTTC
CASSQGHQMYEQYF
>.|TRBJ2-7|TRBV4-3|many
TGCGCCAGCAGCCAAGCACGGGCTACAGGGTTTTCCTACGAGCAGTACTTC
CASSQARATGFSYEQYF
>.|TRBJ2-5|TRBV12-5|.
TGTGCTAGTGGTTTAAGGGCAGAGACCCAGTACTTC
CASGLRAETQYF
>.|TRBJ1-1|TRBV12-5|.
TGTGCTAGTGGAGATACAGGATCGGGGCTCCCTGAAGCTTTCTTT
CASGDTGSGLPEAFF
>TRBD1|TRBJ2-5|TRBV28|many
TGTGCCAGCACCCCCGGGACAGGAGGCCAAGAGACCCAGTACTTC
CASTPGTGGQETQYF
>.|TRBJ1-1|TRBV28|many
TGTGCCAGCAGTTTTCCCGCAGGTACGGGCACTGAAGCTTTCTTT
CASSFPAGTGTEAFF
>.|TRBJ1-1|TRBV28|.
TGTGCCAGCAGTTTAGGGACATGGTGGGTAGAAGCTTTCTTT
CASSLGTWWVEAFF
>TRBD1|TRBJ2-7|TRBV6-5|many
TGTGCCAGCAGTTCCCCCGGGACAGGTGCCTCCTACGAGCAGTACTTC
CASSSPGTGASYEQYF
>.|TRBJ2-7|TRBV28|.
TGTGCCAGCACCCGCGGAGGGGGCAGCTCCTACGAGCAGTACTTC
CASTRGGGSSYEQYF
>TRBD2|TRBJ2-2|TRBV20-1|once
TGCAGTGCTCCCTCTAGCGGAAACACCGGGGAGCTGTTTTTT
CSAPSSGNTGELFF
>TRBD2|TRBJ2-7|TRBV28|.
TGTGCCAGCAGTTTGGGCGGTAGCGGGAGTTACGAGCAGTACTTC
CASSLGGSGSYEQYF
>TRBD1|TRBJ1-1|TRBV6-1|.
TGTGCCAGCACCCGGACAGGGCCGAGCACTGAAGCTTTCTTT
CASTRTGPSTEAFF
>TRBD1|TRBJ1-6|TRBV27|many
TGTGCCAGCAGCCGGCGGAGGACAGGGGAAAATTCACCCCTCCACTTT
CASSRRRTGENSPLHF
>TRBD1|TRBJ2-3|TRBV19|many
TGTCCGTTAGACAGGGCAGATACGCAGTATTTT
CPLDRADTQYF
>.|TRBJ2-5|TRBV27|many
TGTGCCAGCAGTTCCCTGGGGGAGACCCAGTACTTC
CASSSLGETQYF
>TRBD2|TRBJ2-2|TRBV12-3/TRBV12-4|.
TGTGCCAGCAGTCCTCAAGCGGGACACACCGGGGAGCTGTTTTTT
CASSPQAGHTGELFF
>.|TRBJ1-5|TRBV6-1|many
TGTGCCAGCAGCCGAAGGGTTGGCAATCAGCCCCAGCATTTT
CASSRRVGNQPQHF
>.|TRBJ2-7|TRBV6-2/TRBV6-3|.
TGTGCGGCTGCGAGTGCAACCTACGAGCAGTACTTC
CAAASATYEQYF
>.|TRBJ1-1|TRBV27|.
TGTGCCAGCAGCCTTGGAAGGGGCCCTGAAGCTTTCTTT
CASSLGRGPEAFF
>.|TRBJ1-6|TRBV3-1|many
TGTGCCAGCAGCCAAGATTACGGGCCCTCACCCCTCCACTTT
CASSQDYGPSPLHF
>TRBD2|TRBJ2-7|TRBV24-1|.
TGTGCCACCAGTGATTTTACTAGCGGGAAGGGCGAGCAGTACTTC
CATSDFTSGKGEQYF
>TRBD2|TRBJ2-2|TRBV5-1|many
TGCGCCAGCAGCTCCACCGGGACTAGCGTTTACGGGGAGCTGTTTTTT
CASSSTGTSVYGELFF
>TRBD1|TRBJ1-6|TRBV12-3/TRBV12-4|many
TGTGCCAGCAGTGAGGGGGCTACGAATTCACCCCTCCACTTT
CASSEGATNSPLHF
>.|TRBJ1-5|TRBV6-2/TRBV6-3|few
TGTGCCAGCAGTTATGAGGGTCATCAGCCCCAGCATTTT
CASSYEGHQPQHF
>.|TRBJ2-2|TRBV29-1|many
TGCAGCGCCGGAGGGGCCGTGAACACCGGGGAGCTGTTTTTT
CSAGGAVNTGELFF
>TRBD2|TRBJ2-2|TRBV9|many
TGTGCCAGCAGCGTAGCGGGAGAGCGGGGCGGGGAGCTGTTTTTT
CASSVAGERGGELFF
>.|TRBJ2-6|TRBV6-1|.
TGTGCCAGCAGTGACCAACTCTCTGGGGCCAACGTCCTGACTTTC
CASSDQLSGANVLTF
>.|TRBJ2-7|TRBV11-2|many
TGTGCCAGCAGCTCCCCTGGGTTCGAGCAGTACTTC
CASSSPGFEQYF
>.|TRBJ2-7|TRBV10-3|.
TGTGCCATCAGTGGAGGCGGACCCTACGAGCAGTACTTC
CAISGGGPYEQYF